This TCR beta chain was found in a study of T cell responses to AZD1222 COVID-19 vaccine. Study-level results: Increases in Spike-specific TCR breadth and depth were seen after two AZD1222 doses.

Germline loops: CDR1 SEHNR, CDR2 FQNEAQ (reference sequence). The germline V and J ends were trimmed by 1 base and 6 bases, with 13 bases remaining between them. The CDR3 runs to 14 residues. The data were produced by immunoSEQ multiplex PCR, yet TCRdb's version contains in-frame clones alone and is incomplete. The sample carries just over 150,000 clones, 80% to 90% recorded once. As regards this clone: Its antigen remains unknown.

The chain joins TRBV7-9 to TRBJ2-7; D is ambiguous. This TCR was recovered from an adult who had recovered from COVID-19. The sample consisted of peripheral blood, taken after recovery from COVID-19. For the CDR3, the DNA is TGTGCCAGCAGCTTAGTGACTCCGCTATCCGAGCAGTACTTC. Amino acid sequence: CASSLVTPLSEQYF.